This T cell receptor (beta chain) is drawn from a study of cytomegalovirus exposure and HLA in healthy donors. Whole-study context: Across a few hundred genotyped donors, roughly 85% landed in the Caucasian-associated ancestry cluster.

Study-level results: By a later analysis, the bulk of CMV-associated TCR beta chains appeared HLA-restricted. The Asian-associated ancestry cluster reportedly had fewer N-insertions than the approximately 690-donor mean in a later analysis.

PCR employed 60 Vbeta and 13 Jbeta primers. TCRdb's table, derived via immunoSEQ multiplex PCR, lists solely in-frame clones and lacks some. This table holds 140,000 or so clones, 80% to 85% found once. In the case of this clone: Its cognate antigen is unknown.

Germline lookup yields CDR1 LGHNA and CDR2 YSLEER. This CDR3 is 16 amino acids long. V shed 4 bases and J 4 bases; nucleotides not matched to a gene: 10. The sequenced sample consisted of PBMCs. V is TRBV4-3 and J is TRBJ1-2; 9 bases map to TRBD1. The TCR sequence derives from a woman in her twenties or thirties in good health and CMV-seronegative. CDR3 sequence: CASSPGGEGQGYGYTF. The CDR3 DNA reads as TGCGCCAGCAGCCCAGGGGGGGAGGGACAGGGCTATGGCTACACCTTC.